The 7 T cell receptor beta chains below were found in one sample sequenced in a study of blood T cell repertoires in COVID-19. Profiling relied on immunoSEQ multiplex PCR, and the TCRdb table lists in-frame clones only, not all of them. The sample lists around 280,000 clones, roughly 87% occurring once. The source material was PBMCs or T cells enriched from blood (not recorded which). These receptors originate from a woman aged 40 to 50 who had recovered from COVID-19.

V is TRBV4-3 and J is TRBJ1-5; D perhaps matches TRBD1 (6 bases). The ends were cut back, 10 bases at V and 5 bases at J, with 15 bases in the middle. The CDR3 is 13 amino acids. The germline V gene has CDR1 LGHNA and CDR2 YSLEER. The CDR3 sequence is CATPQGSHQPQHF. Here the CDR3 DNA reads TGCGCCACCCCGCAGGGGTCCCATCAGCCCCAGCATTTT.

This sequence joins TRBV5-6 and TRBJ2-5; no clear D gene. V was pared by 0 bases and J by 4 bases, with 7 bases between. This CDR3 is 13 amino acids long. CDR1 and CDR2 (germline): SGHDT, YYEEEE. This CDR3 reads CASSLEIGETQYF. DNA of the CDR3: TGTGCCAGCAGCTTGGAAATCGGAGAGACCCAGTACTTC.

This chain connects TRBV18 to TRBJ1-5, with TRBD1 matching over 7 bases. The trim removed 5 bases at V and 4 bases at J, leaving 2 bases unmatched. The CDR3 loop spans 13 amino acids. The V gene's germline CDR1 is KGHSH and CDR2 LQKENI. CDR3 sequence reads: CASSLGQNQPQHF. Here the CDR3 DNA reads TGTGCCAGCTCATTGGGACAGAATCAGCCCCAGCATTTT.

V is TRBV19 and J is TRBJ1-5; 7 nucleotides align to TRBD1. The CDR3 contains 15 residues. Germline V gene data show CDR1 as LNHDA and CDR2 as SQIVND (reference sequence). Losses at the gene ends were 3 bases for V and 6 bases for J; bases not matched to a gene: 8. CDR3 sequence reads: CASSIGAAGGQPQHF. As DNA, the CDR3 is TGTGCCAGTAGTATTGGAGCGGCAGGGGGTCAGCCCCAGCATTTT. The full variable domain, with the rest looked up from reference TRBV19 and TRBJ1-5, is DGGITQSPKYLFRKEGQNVTLSCEQNLNHDAMYWYRQDPGQGLRLIYYSQIVNDFQKGDIAEGYSVSREKKESFPLTVTSAQKNPTAFYLCASSIGAAGGQPQHFGDGTRLSIL.

This sequence joins TRBV5-1 and TRBJ2-2, with 10 bases aligning to TRBD2. The CDR3 extends over 16 amino acids. V was pared by 9 bases and J by 6 bases, with 14 bases of the junction left unmatched. Germline values: CDR1 SGHRS, CDR2 YFSETQ. The CDR3 region has the DNA TGCGCCACCAAGCACCTAGCGGGAGTTGTAGCCGGGGAGCTGTTTTTT. Its translation is CATKHLAGVVAGELFF. The whole variable domain, filled in from reference TRBV5-1 and TRBJ2-2, reads KAGVTQTPRYLIKTRGQQVTLSCSPISGHRSVSWYQQTPGQGLQFLFEYFSETQRNKGNFPGRFSGRQFSNSRSEMNVSTLELGDSALYLCATKHLAGVVAGELFFGEGSRLTVL.

This clone has only one observation. The rearrangement uses TRBV10-3 and TRBJ1-2, with a possible D match to TRBD1 (6 bases). The V gene lost 3 bases and the J gene lost 0 bases, with 11 bases spanning the gap. Germline CDR1 reads ENHRY; CDR2 reads SYGVKD. The CDR3 is 15 amino acids. CDR3 DNA sequence: TGTGCCATCAGTGACGGGGGGCCGACTAACTATGGCTACACCTTC. It translates to CAISDGGPTNYGYTF.

V usage is TRBV19 and J usage is TRBJ1-6, with D perhaps TRBD1 (6 bases). Germline lookup yields CDR1 LNHDA and CDR2 SQIVND (reference sequence). CDR3 length: 15 amino acids. Trimming cost V 3 bases and J 10 bases, with 16 bases left between them. CDR3 DNA sequence: TGTGCCAGTAGTATTAAGGCGGGGGGGCGCTCACCCCTCCACTTT. Protein product: CASSIKAGGRSPLHF.